The table lists the clone carrying this TCR beta chain with a few counts. This CDR3 spans 11 amino acids. Trimming took off 10 bases at V and 2 bases at J, with 8 bases between the two ends. Germline CDR1 is SEHNR and CDR2 is FQNEAQ (reference sequence). Only in-frame clones appear in the TCRdb table, and some are missing; sequencing was by immunoSEQ multiplex PCR. The table shows around 110,000 clones, with around 83% occurring only once. This sample is part of a study of blood T cell repertoires in COVID-19. The clonotype comes from a man in his forties with acute or convalescent COVID-19. The material sequenced was peripheral blood. This chain connects TRBV7-9 to TRBJ2-5; D gene unclear. The CDR3 nucleotides are TGTGCCATCCCCCGGCAAGAGACCCAGTACTTC. Translated: CAIPRQETQYF.